The 20 T cell receptor beta chains given below trace back to one sample, sequenced in a study of shared clonotypes between healthy human individuals. Profiled with immunoSEQ multiplex PCR; TCRdb holds only in-frame clones, not every one. The table lists 500,000 or so clones, about 96% of them singletons. The specimen sequenced was naive CD4+ T cells sorted from blood. The subset denotes: CD45RA+ positively selected. The receptors were gathered from a woman aged 25 to 39 in good health.

The V call is TRBV28, the J call TRBJ2-3; TRBD2 matches 10 bases. Germline assignment: CDR1 MDHEN and CDR2 SYDVKM. The ends lost 0 bases at V and 3 bases at J; junction bases unmatched: 9. CDR3 length: 18 residues. As DNA, the CDR3 is TGTGCCAGCAGTTTATGGCGGCTAGCGGGAGAGATGACAGATACGCAGTATTTT. Protein: CASSLWRLAGEMTDTQYF. Variable domain in full (rest from reference TRBV28 and TRBJ2-3): DVKVTQSSRYLVKRTGEKVFLECVQDMDHENMFWYRQDPGLGLRLIYFSYDVKMKEKGDIPEGYSVSREKKERFSLILESASTNQTSMYLCASSLWRLAGEMTDTQYFGPGTRLTVL.

The sample holds one count of this clone. The chain joins TRBV5-1 to TRBJ1-3, with no clear D. CDR3 length: 17 amino acids. Germline V gene data show CDR1 as SGHRS and CDR2 as YFSETQ. With 5 bases removed from V and 1 base from J, the gap between germline ends came to 19 bases. The chain's CDR3 is CASRDGPVQYSGNTIYF. For the CDR3, the DNA is TGCGCCAGCAGGGACGGGCCGGTACAGTATTCTGGAAACACCATATATTTT. Combining the CDR3 with reference TRBV5-1 and TRBJ1-3 gives the whole variable domain KAGVTQTPRYLIKTRGQQVTLSCSPISGHRSVSWYQQTPGQGLQFLFEYFSETQRNKGNFPGRFSGRQFSNSRSEMNVSTLELGDSALYLCASRDGPVQYSGNTIYFGEGSWLTVV.

The genes are TRBV2 and TRBJ2-7; D might be TRBD1 (5 bases). V lost 7 bases and J 9 bases, leaving 19 bases between the germline ends. Germline V lookup: CDR1 SNHLY, CDR2 FYNNEI. This CDR3 has 13 amino acids. The CDR3 nucleotides are TGTGCCAGCACCCCAAGCGCAGGGTTTGTGCAGTACTTC. This gives the protein CASTPSAGFVQYF.

The chain couples TRBV11-2 to TRBJ1-2; D is undetermined. CDR1 and CDR2 from the germline V gene are SGHAT and FQNNGV. The CDR3 contains 16 residues. V shed 5 bases and J shed 0 bases, with 16 bases lying between them. The CDR3 is CASSPTPGSPNYGYTF. For the CDR3, the DNA is TGTGCCAGCAGCCCTACCCCCGGCAGCCCTAACTATGGCTACACCTTC.

The CDR3 DNA sequence: TGTGCCAGCAGTTACTTAAGGGGCACCGGGGAGCTGTTTTTT. It codes for CASSYLRGTGELFF. The V call is TRBV6-6, the J call TRBJ2-2, with D tentatively TRBD1 (5 bases). Per germline, CDR1 MNHNY and CDR2 SVGAGI (reference sequence). The CDR3 is 14 residues long. Trimming took 1 base from V and 4 from J, leaving 7 bases between them.

V gene TRBV2 combines with J gene TRBJ2-7; the D is unclear. CDR1 SNHLY and CDR2 FYNNEI come from the germline V gene. Trimming took 5 bases from V and 5 from J, leaving 25 bases between them. The CDR3 sequence is 17 residues long. As DNA, the CDR3 is TGTGCCAGCAGTTTAAACCAGAACTCCTACCCCCCGGACGAGCAGTACTTC. Translated, it gives CASSLNQNSYPPDEQYF.

J is TRBJ2-7 and V is TRBV2, with TRBD2 matching over 14 bases. The CDR3 runs 16 residues. CDR1 SNHLY and CDR2 FYNNEI come from the germline V gene. With V trimmed by 5 bases and J by 3 bases, 6 bases remained unmatched. In DNA form, the CDR3 reads TGTGCCAGCAGTCAGGGACTAGCGGGAGATATCTACGAGCAGTACTTC. It translates to CASSQGLAGDIYEQYF.

The chain uses TRBV6-5 and TRBJ2-5; D remains ambiguous. The J call may not be correct, given that the DNA end is closer to TRBJ2-7. From germline, CDR1 is MNHEY and CDR2 SVGAGI. The length of the CDR3 is 15 residues. CDR3 in amino acids: CASSYNPRFDYEQYF. CDR3 in DNA: TGTGCCAGCAGTTACAATCCCAGATTTGACTACGAGCAGTACTTC.

V and J are TRBV28 and TRBJ2-7, with D unclear. There are 13 residues in the CDR3. V was pared by 4 bases and J by 5 bases, with 12 bases between. Germline CDR1 and CDR2: MDHEN and SYDVKM. The CDR3 spells CASSSGPTHEQYF. Here the CDR3 DNA reads TGTGCCAGCAGTTCCGGGCCCACCCACGAGCAGTACTTC. Together with reference TRBV28 and TRBJ2-7, the CDR3 gives the full variable domain: DVKVTQSSRYLVKRTGEKVFLECVQDMDHENMFWYRQDPGLGLRLIYFSYDVKMKEKGDIPEGYSVSREKKERFSLILESASTNQTSMYLCASSSGPTHEQYFGPGTRLTVT.

J is TRBJ2-5 and V is TRBV27; D may be TRBD2 (6 bases). CDR3 length equals 13 residues. With 6 bases removed from V and 6 bases from J, the gap between germline ends came to 14 bases. Germline V CDR1 and CDR2: MNHEY, SMNVEV (reference sequence). CDR3 DNA: TGTGCCAGCAGGGGGGGTTGGGTAAAGACCCAGTACTTC. Encoded protein: CASRGGWVKTQYF.

In nucleotides, the CDR3 is TGTGCCTGGACCCACCTGACAGAAAAACATGAAGCTTTCTTT. Its protein product is CAWTHLTEKHEAFF. V usage is TRBV30 and J usage is TRBJ1-1, with a weak D call TRBD1 (5 bases). Between the trimmed V and J ends, which lost 4 bases and 7 bases, there was a span of 19 bases. In germline, CDR1 is GTSNPN, CDR2 SVGIG (reference sequence). The CDR3 length is 14 residues.

About this clone itself: Other nucleotide sequences in the sample specify the same CDR3. The chain joins TRBV30 to TRBJ1-5; D call uncertain. Trimming took off 0 bases at V and 2 bases at J, with 5 bases between the two ends. This CDR3 has 13 amino acids. Germline CDR1 GTSNPN, CDR2 SVGIG (reference sequence). This CDR3 reads CAWSVQGNQPQHF. DNA of the CDR3: TGTGCCTGGAGTGTACAAGGCAATCAGCCCCAGCATTTT.

The V gene is TRBV28, the J gene TRBJ2-7, with 9 bases fitting TRBD1. Per the germline V gene, CDR1 is MDHEN and CDR2 is SYDVKM. The length of the CDR3 is 17 residues. J lost 1 base, V lost 2 bases, and 9 bases had no gene match. Written as DNA, the CDR3 is TGTGCCAGCAGTTTAGAATCCGGGACAGGGAATTCCTACGAGCAGTACTTC. Its translation: CASSLESGTGNSYEQYF.

In this sample, this clone turned up once. The chain couples TRBV9 to TRBJ1-1, with D unclear. Trimming took off 0 bases at V and 1 base at J, with 10 bases between the two ends. The CDR3 is 15 amino acids. Germline V CDR1 and CDR2: SGDLS, YYNGEE. The CDR3 region has the DNA TGTGCCAGCAGCGTAGGGGGAGGGCCGAACACTGAAGCTTTCTTT. This gives the protein CASSVGGGPNTEAFF.

The rearrangement links TRBV5-1 to TRBJ2-5; the match to TRBD1 covers 8 bases. With 4 bases clipped from V and 1 base from J, the junction kept 6 bases outside the gene matches. Germline V gene sequence: CDR1 SGHRS, CDR2 YFSETQ. CDR3 length: 15 amino acids. The CDR3 DNA reads TGCGCCAGCAGCCTAGGGACAGGTCTCCAAGAGACCCAGTACTTC. Residues: CASSLGTGLQETQYF.

The chain links TRBV28 to TRBJ2-3; 8 bases match TRBD2. The CDR3 covers 16 residues. Germline V gene data show CDR1 as MDHEN and CDR2 as SYDVKM. The trim removed 5 bases at V and 1 base at J, leaving 8 bases unmatched. The CDR3 loop reads CASSQVAGPGTDTQYF. The CDR3 DNA reads as TGTGCCAGCAGTCAAGTAGCGGGGCCTGGCACAGATACGCAGTATTTT.

The chain carries TRBV4-2 and TRBJ2-5; D is undetermined. The J call may be faulty, since TRBJ2-7 better matches the DNA end. Germline CDR1 reads LGHNA; CDR2 reads YNFKEQ. This CDR3 contains 15 residues. CDR3 bases: TGTGCCAGCAGCCAAGACCCACAAAGCTCCTACGAGCAGTACTTC. Protein sequence: CASSQDPQSSYEQYF.

The rearrangement joins TRBV4-1 to TRBJ2-4; 7 nucleotides agree with TRBD1. CDR3 length equals 15 residues. Losses at the gene ends were 4 bases for V and 2 bases for J; bases not matched to a gene: 5. CDR1 MGHRA and CDR2 YSYEKL come from the germline V gene. The CDR3 is CASSPETGTKNIQYF. Here the CDR3 DNA reads TGCGCCAGCAGCCCAGAGACAGGGACCAAAAACATTCAGTACTTC.

There are a few counts of this clone. The chain recombines TRBV2 with TRBJ1-5, with unresolved D. Germline V gene sequence: CDR1 SNHLY, CDR2 FYNNEI. The CDR3 extends over 16 amino acids. V was shortened by 7 bases and J by 2 bases, with 18 bases between the two germline ends. This CDR3 is CASTGLRASGNQPQHF. The CDR3 DNA follows: TGTGCCAGCACGGGTTTGAGGGCGTCGGGCAATCAGCCCCAGCATTTT.

This chain connects TRBV5-1 to TRBJ1-2; 9 bases are a match to TRBD1. This CDR3 has 18 amino acids. Germline V gene sequence: CDR1 SGHRS, CDR2 YFSETQ. The junction had 10 bases not matched to a gene; V was cut back by 0 bases and J by 1 base. CDR3 sequence reads: CASSLAEYRGQINYGYTF. The CDR3 region has the DNA TGCGCCAGCAGCTTGGCCGAGTACAGGGGGCAGATTAACTATGGCTACACCTTC.